This T cell receptor (beta chain) was profiled in a study of cytomegalovirus exposure and HLA in healthy donors. The CDR3 has 13 residues. Germline V lookup: CDR1 LNHNV, CDR2 YYDKDF (reference sequence). The PCR had 60 Vbeta and 13 Jbeta primers. Measured with immunoSEQ multiplex PCR; TCRdb has only the in-frame clones, and not every one. The sample comprises about 170,000 clones, roughly 84% of which are singletons, and roughly 1.5% rests with the top ten. Input material: PBMCs. The rearrangement uses TRBV15 and TRBJ2-1; D is perhaps TRBD1 (5 bases). This clonotype was sampled from a male donor in good health and CMV-seronegative. DNA of the CDR3: TGTGCGACCTCCCGCAGGACAATGGATGAGCAGTTCTTC. Its protein product is CATSRRTMDEQFF. Full variable domain (outside the CDR3, taken from reference TRBV15 and TRBJ2-1): DAMVIQNPRYQVTQFGKPVTLSCSQTLNHNVMYWYQQKSSQAPKLLFHYYDKDFNNEADTPDNFQSRRPNTSFCFLDIRSPGLGDTAMYLCATSRRTMDEQFFGPGTRLTVL.